Presented here are 3 T cell receptor beta chains from one specimen sequenced in a study of T-cell memory formation after mild COVID-19. MiXCR was run by TCRdb on the 5' RACE reads, yielding one entry per CDR3 protein. The sample holds 350,000 to 500,000 distinct CDR3 sequences, 15% to 20% seen once. Sequencing was carried out using PBMCs or a T cell subset sorted from them (not recorded which). Receptors originate from an adult woman who had mild COVID-19 (a few samples of this study predate the infection). Cell type and time point are not known.

This clonotype was counted a few times. The chain recombines TRBV5-1 with TRBJ1-1, with D perhaps TRBD1 (5 bases). Germline V CDR1 and CDR2: SGHRS, YFSETQ. This CDR3 is built from 14 residues. With 4 bases removed from V and 3 bases from J, the gap between germline ends came to 13 bases. The CDR3 region has the DNA TGCGCCAGCAGCCCCAGGGCGGCGGACACTGAAGCTTTCTTT. As protein: CASSPRAADTEAFF.

V is TRBV5-1 and J is TRBJ2-7, with 8 positions matching TRBD1. CDR1 is SGHRS, CDR2 YFSETQ, per germline. The ends lost 3 bases at V and 4 bases at J; junction bases unmatched: 3. This CDR3 has 13 amino acids. CDR3 amino acids: CASSYGTGYEQYF. CDR3 nucleotides: TGCGCCAGCAGCTACGGGACAGGATACGAGCAGTACTTC. Supplemented by reference TRBV5-1 and TRBJ2-7, the full variable domain reads KAGVTQTPRYLIKTRGQQVTLSCSPISGHRSVSWYQQTPGQGLQFLFEYFSETQRNKGNFPGRFSGRQFSNSRSEMNVSTLELGDSALYLCASSYGTGYEQYFGPGTRLTVT.

In this sample, this clonotype turned up many times. The chain links TRBV12-3 or TRBV12-4 to TRBJ2-2; 10 bases map to TRBD2. The V gene end was trimmed by 3 bases and the J gene end by 4 bases; junction bases not matched to a gene: 2. The CDR3 is 15 residues long. CDR3 sequence: CASSFSGRATGELFF. The CDR3 DNA reads as TGTGCCAGCAGTTTCAGCGGGAGGGCCACCGGGGAGCTGTTTTTT.